This T cell receptor (beta chain) derives from a study of blood T cell repertoires in COVID-19. Looking at the study overall: Sites across the United States, Italy and Spain contributed samples from acute and convalescent COVID-19. Nucleic acid was either cDNA or gDNA, and it came from T cells, B-cell-depleted T cells, or PBMCs.

Per germline, CDR1 SGHTA and CDR2 FQGNSA. This CDR3 comprises 13 residues. J lost 4 bases, V lost 4 bases, and 3 bases had no gene match. In the authors' methods: Researchers report that nucleated cell counts were estimated from reference gene primer amplification. Data came from immunoSEQ multiplex PCR; TCRdb stores just in-frame clones and leaves some out. For V, J and clone size, that table is used; D and trimming come from the DNA. The table includes more than 95,000 clones, around 83% detected once. The sequencing sample was made of peripheral blood. The chain recombines TRBV7-2 with TRBJ1-2, with 7 bases matching TRBD1. The TCR sequence derives from an older man with active or convalescent COVID-19. DNA of the CDR3: TGTGCCAGCAGCTCGGGACAGATCTATGGCTACACCTTC. It specifies CASSSGQIYGYTF.